This T cell receptor beta chain was captured in a study of T cell responses to AZD1222 COVID-19 vaccine. Study-wide context: Recipients boosted at about 4 weeks or about 12 weeks are pooled. Study results and limitations: Of spike-specific TCRs, nearly half reportedly target regions left unmutated in variants.

The CDR3 is 15 amino acids. V dropped 3 bases and J dropped 3 bases, with 14 bases sitting between them. The germline V gene has CDR1 KGHSH and CDR2 LQKENI. Notes on this clone: Its antigen is unknown.

The assay was immunoSEQ multiplex PCR, and TCRdb's table has in-frame clones only and misses some. In the table there are 150,000 or so clones, more than 80% of which are singletons. Source: peripheral blood, taken on day 0 of AZD1222 vaccination. The source of this sequence is an adult in good health. The V gene is TRBV18, the J gene TRBJ2-5; no clear D. CDR3 DNA sequence: TGTGCCAGCTCACCTCCAGCGTCAGAGGAAGAGACCCAGTACTTC. Translation: CASSPPASEEETQYF.